This T cell receptor beta chain was observed in a study of beta chain features in type 1 diabetes. As for the study in general: Across the samples, 100 million to 130 million sorted cells were examined in total. Study-level results: Shorter TCRB CDR3s, moderately but significantly so, marked every one of the four CD4+ subsets in Type 1 diabetes patients.

cDNA synthesis used the whole RNA isolate, giving expressed TCRB sequences. TCRdb's copy holds only in-frame clones and misses some; the assay was immunoSEQ multiplex PCR. The data contain over 120,000 clones, about 13% of them singletons. The sample holds a few counts of this clone. Its antigen is unknown. V was cut by 4 bases and J by 1 base, with 11 bases left in between. Germline CDR1 SGHNT, CDR2 YYREEE (reference sequence). There are 15 residues in the CDR3. The TCR was taken from a man younger than 35 with type 1 diabetes. The sample comprised central memory CD4+ T cells from blood. The gene calls are TRBV5-4 and TRBJ2-2; tentative D call: TRBD1 (6 bases). CDR3 in DNA: TGTGCCAGCAGCCTCGACAGGCTGAACACCGGGGAGCTGTTTTTT. It codes for CASSLDRLNTGELFF. The full variable domain, completed using reference TRBV5-4 and TRBJ2-2, is ETGVTQSPTHLIKTRGQQVTLRCSSQSGHNTVSWYQQALGQGPQFIFQYYREEENGRGNFPPRFSGLQFPNYSSELNVNALELDDSALYLCASSLDRLNTGELFFGEGSRLTVL.